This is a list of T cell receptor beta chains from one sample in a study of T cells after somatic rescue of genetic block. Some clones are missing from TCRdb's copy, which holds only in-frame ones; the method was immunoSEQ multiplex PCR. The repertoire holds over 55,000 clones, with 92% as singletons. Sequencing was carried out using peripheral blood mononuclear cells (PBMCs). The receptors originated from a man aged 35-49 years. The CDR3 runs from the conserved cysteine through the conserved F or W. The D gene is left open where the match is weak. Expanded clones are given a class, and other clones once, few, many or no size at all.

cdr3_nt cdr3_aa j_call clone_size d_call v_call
TGTGCCAGCAGCTTAACCGGACTTAGCTCCTACGAGCAGTACTTC CASSLTGLSSYEQYF TRBJ2-7 NA NA TRBV7-9
TGTGCCAGCAGCGCGACAGGGAACACCGGGGAGCTGTTTTTT CASSATGNTGELFF TRBJ2-2 NA NA TRBV9
TGTGCCTGGAGGGGGGGCCGGGCGCAGTTCTTC CAWRGGRAQFF TRBJ2-1 NA NA TRBV30
TGTGCCAGCAGCCAAGGGACAGGGGGCTCAGCTAATGAAAAACTGTTTTTT CASSQGTGGSANEKLFF TRBJ1-4 NA TRBD1 TRBV14
TGTGCCAGTAGTATAGACCGGGACAGGGGGCGGCATCAGCCCCAGCATTTT CASSIDRDRGRHQPQHF TRBJ1-5 NA TRBD1 TRBV19
TGTGCCAGCAGTGAATTGGGGGGTGGTGGGGCCAACGTCCTGACTTTC CASSELGGGGANVLTF TRBJ2-6 NA NA TRBV25-1
TGCGCCAGCAGCTTAGCTGCAGACAGGGCCTATGGCTACACCTTC CASSLAADRAYGYTF TRBJ1-2 NA TRBD1 TRBV5-1
TGTGCCAGCAGCTTACGGAATTCAATCTATAATTCACCCCTCCACTTT CASSLRNSIYNSPLHF TRBJ1-6 NA NA TRBV7-2
TGTGCCAGCAGCCCAAATAGCGGGTCGAACACCGGGGAGCTGTTTTTT CASSPNSGSNTGELFF TRBJ2-2 NA TRBD2 TRBV11-3
TGTGCCACCAGCGAGGGGGCAGCCCAAGGCTATGGCTACACCTTC CATSEGAAQGYGYTF TRBJ1-2 NA TRBD1 TRBV15
TGTGCCAGTAGTATTTTGGGGCAGCCCCAGCATTTT CASSILGQPQHF TRBJ1-5 once NA TRBV19
TGTGCCATCACCCCCGACAGGGACTCACCCCTCCACTTT CAITPDRDSPLHF TRBJ1-6 NA TRBD1 TRBV10-3
TGTGCCAGCAGCCAGGGACGGCGCTACGAGCAGTACTTC CASSQGRRYEQYF TRBJ2-7 NA NA TRBV5-4
TGTGCCAGCAGCACGGGACTAGCGAGCTCCTACGAGCAGTACTTC CASSTGLASSYEQYF TRBJ2-7 NA TRBD2 TRBV5-4
TGTGCCAGCAGCTCCCAGACAGGGTGGTTCGGCAATCAGCCCCAGCATTTT CASSSQTGWFGNQPQHF TRBJ1-5 NA TRBD1 TRBV7-8
TGTGCCACCAGCAGGAGGCTTACAAACTATGGCTACACCTTC CATSRRLTNYGYTF TRBJ1-2 once NA TRBV15
TGTGCCTGGAGTCAGCGCACTGAAGCTTTCTTT CAWSQRTEAFF TRBJ1-1 NA NA TRBV30
TGTGCCAGCAGGTCACAGGGGAATTCAGGCAATGAGCAGTTCTTC CASRSQGNSGNEQFF TRBJ2-1 NA TRBD1 TRBV2
TGTGCCAGCAGCCAAGATATAGCCGGGGATCCCCTCCACTTT CASSQDIAGDPLHF TRBJ1-6 NA NA TRBV4-2
TGTGCCAGTAGTATACAACACCTAGCGGGGCCCTACAATGAGCAGTTCTTC CASSIQHLAGPYNEQFF TRBJ2-1 NA TRBD2 TRBV19
TGCGCCAGCAGCATTCAACAGGGGGACACTGAAGCTTTCTTT CASSIQQGDTEAFF TRBJ1-1 NA TRBD1 TRBV5-1
TGCGCCAGCAGCGAATCAGGGGACGAGCAGTACTTC CASSESGDEQYF TRBJ2-7 NA NA TRBV5-1
TGCAGCGCCCGGGCAGGAAGCGAGACTGAAGCTTTCTTT CSARAGSETEAFF TRBJ1-1 NA NA TRBV29-1
TGTGCCAGCAGCTTAGCTCAGCGGGTCGGGGAGACCCAGTACTTC CASSLAQRVGETQYF TRBJ2-5 NA NA TRBV7-9
TGCGCCAGCAGTGAGCTAGCGGGGTACAATGAGCAGTTCTTC CASSELAGYNEQFF TRBJ2-1 NA TRBD2 TRBV10-1
TGTGCCAGCAGCGAAACTAGCGGGAGAATGAATGAGCAGTTCTTC CASSETSGRMNEQFF TRBJ2-1 NA TRBD2 TRBV2
TGTGCCAGCCGGACTCCGGGACTAGCCTACGAGCAGTACTTC CASRTPGLAYEQYF TRBJ2-7 NA TRBD2 TRBV27
TGTGCCAGCAGCTTAGAGGTGAACACTGAAGCTTTCTTT CASSLEVNTEAFF TRBJ1-1 few NA TRBV7-9
TGTGCCAGCAGCTTAACGGGGGCCGGGGAGCTGTTTTTT CASSLTGAGELFF TRBJ2-2 NA NA TRBV11-2
TGTGCCAGCAGCGTAGAGGGCAGGGGGTCTGAAAAACTGTTTTTT CASSVEGRGSEKLFF TRBJ1-4 NA TRBD1 TRBV9
TGTGCCAGCAGCTTGGACTCTGGGGCCAACGTCCTGACTTTC CASSLDSGANVLTF TRBJ2-6 once NA TRBV11-1
TGTGCCAGCAGTGAAGATTCGGTCCCTGAAGCTTTCTTT CASSEDSVPEAFF TRBJ1-1 NA NA TRBV2
TGTGCCAGTAGTATTTTTTCCAGCGGGGGGCCTAATTGGGTTCAGTACTTC CASSIFSSGGPNWVQYF TRBJ2-4 NA TRBD2 TRBV19
TGTGCCAGCAGCCATCCCCTAGGACAGAGAAAGGGCGGCTACACCTTC CASSHPLGQRKGGYTF TRBJ1-2 NA NA TRBV4-2
TGTGCCAGCAGCCAGGGACTCCCGGCCAACAATGAGCAGTTCTTC CASSQGLPANNEQFF TRBJ2-1 NA NA TRBV7-2
TGTGCCAGCAGCCCCGAGGGGGGGCTCATGTCCTACGAGCAGTACTTC CASSPEGGLMSYEQYF TRBJ2-7 once NA TRBV7-8
TGTGCCAGCAGCAACGGACAGGCGAGCTCCTACGAGCAGTACTTC CASSNGQASSYEQYF TRBJ2-7 NA TRBD1 TRBV7-8
TGTGCCATCAGTGTAGGGGGACCGCCGAGTTCACCCCTCCACTTT CAISVGGPPSSPLHF TRBJ1-6 few NA TRBV10-3
TGTGCCAGCAGCTTGGACATGGGGCCTGAAGCTTTCTTT CASSLDMGPEAFF TRBJ1-1 NA NA TRBV5-6
TGTGCCAGCAGCCGCGGGGCCGGGACAGGGGGCTCTGGGGCCAACGTCCTGACTTTC CASSRGAGTGGSGANVLTF TRBJ2-6 once TRBD1 TRBV5-4
TGTGCCAGCAGCTCCCTCTTTAGTCAGCCCCAGCATTTT CASSSLFSQPQHF TRBJ1-5 NA NA TRBV7-8
TGTGCCACCAGCAGGGACAGATCCCTTAGCACAGATACGCAGTATTTT CATSRDRSLSTDTQYF TRBJ2-3 NA NA TRBV15
TGTGCCAGCAGCGTAGTCGGGGGTTACGAGCAGTACTTC CASSVVGGYEQYF TRBJ2-7 NA NA TRBV9
TGTGCCAGCAGCTTAGCGATTCAGGGGAACACTGAAGCTTTCTTT CASSLAIQGNTEAFF TRBJ1-1 NA NA TRBV7-9
TGTGCCAGTAGTTATCCCGGACAGGGCAACGGCTACACCTTC CASSYPGQGNGYTF TRBJ1-2 NA TRBD1 TRBV19
TGTGCCAGCAGTTCCCGGGGTAGCGGGAGGGCCAATGAGCAGTTCTTC CASSSRGSGRANEQFF TRBJ2-1 NA TRBD2 TRBV28